This is a list of T cell receptor beta chains from one sample in a study of CD8 T cells in Susac syndrome. One entry per CDR3 protein, called by TCRdb with MiXCR from the immunoSEQ multiplex PCR reads. The sample has roughly 130,000 distinct CDR3 sequences, roughly 94% seen once. The sample comprised CD8+ T cells from PBMCs. The receptors originated from a human donor with Susac syndrome. The CDR3 runs from the conserved cysteine through the conserved F or W. The D gene is left open where the match is weak. Clone size, where shown, is once, few, many, or a class for clones that have expanded.

j_call,v_call,clone_size,d_call,cdr3_aa,cdr3_nt
TRBJ2-7,TRBV5-7,NA,TRBD1,CASSLIGTEPYEQYF,TGTGCCAGCAGCTTGATCGGGACAGAGCCCTACGAGCAGTACTTC
TRBJ2-6,TRBV2,NA,NA,CASSEIGAGANVLTF,TGTGCCAGCAGTGAGATAGGGGCTGGGGCCAACGTCCTGACTTTC
TRBJ2-1,TRBV7-8,NA,NA,CASSLVDAGRYNEQFF,TGTGCCAGCAGCTTAGTCGATGCGGGGCGGTACAATGAGCAGTTCTTC
TRBJ2-7,TRBV7-6,NA,TRBD1,CASSLSNRGSEQYF,TGTGCCAGCAGCTTATCAAACAGGGGATCGGAGCAGTACTTC
TRBJ1-6,TRBV19,NA,TRBD1,CASKGQGSNSPLHF,TGTGCCAGCAAGGGACAGGGGAGTAATTCACCCCTCCACTTT
TRBJ2-3,TRBV4-3,once,NA,CASSHGETDTQYF,TGCGCCAGCAGCCATGGAGAGACAGATACGCAGTATTTT
TRBJ1-5,TRBV15,NA,TRBD1,CATSWTGPQPQHF,TGTGCCACCAGCTGGACAGGGCCTCAGCCCCAGCATTTT
TRBJ2-5,TRBV6-2/TRBV6-3,NA,TRBD2,CASSYPTSMTSGGPVETQYF,TGTGCCAGCAGTTACCCGACATCAATGACTAGCGGGGGGCCAGTGGAGACCCAGTACTTC
TRBJ2-5,TRBV5-6,NA,TRBD2,CASSIGLAGLQETQYF,TGTGCCAGCAGCATCGGACTAGCGGGGCTCCAAGAGACCCAGTACTTC
TRBJ1-5,TRBV18,NA,NA,CASSPPGGGMNQPQHF,TGTGCCAGCTCACCACCGGGCGGAGGGATGAATCAGCCCCAGCATTTT
TRBJ2-3,TRBV5-1,once,TRBD2,CASSLEEGLAGPPVILTDTQYF,TGCGCCAGCAGCTTGGAGGAGGGACTAGCGGGGCCTCCGGTCATTCTCACAGATACGCAGTATTTT
TRBJ2-7,TRBV5-1,NA,NA,CASSLVAQGNSYEQYF,TGCGCCAGCAGCTTGGTAGCCCAGGGGAACTCCTACGAGCAGTACTTC
TRBJ2-7,TRBV9,NA,NA,CASTSKRFASLHLTYEQYF,TGTGCCAGCACCTCAAAGAGGTTTGCCAGCCTTCACCTTACCTACGAGCAGTACTTC
TRBJ1-1,TRBV9,NA,NA,CASSADNTEAFF,TGTGCCAGCAGCGCAGATAACACTGAAGCTTTCTTT
TRBJ1-1,TRBV5-4,NA,NA,CASSRDGPEAFF,TGTGCCAGCAGCCGAGACGGGCCTGAAGCTTTCTTT
TRBJ2-7,TRBV3-1,NA,TRBD1,CASSQGQGVYEQYF,TGTGCCAGCAGCCAGGGACAGGGGGTCTACGAGCAGTACTTC
TRBJ2-3,TRBV24-1,once,NA,CATSAPRGQTASTDTQYF,TGTGCCACCAGTGCACCTCGCGGACAGACGGCTAGCACAGATACGCAGTATTTT